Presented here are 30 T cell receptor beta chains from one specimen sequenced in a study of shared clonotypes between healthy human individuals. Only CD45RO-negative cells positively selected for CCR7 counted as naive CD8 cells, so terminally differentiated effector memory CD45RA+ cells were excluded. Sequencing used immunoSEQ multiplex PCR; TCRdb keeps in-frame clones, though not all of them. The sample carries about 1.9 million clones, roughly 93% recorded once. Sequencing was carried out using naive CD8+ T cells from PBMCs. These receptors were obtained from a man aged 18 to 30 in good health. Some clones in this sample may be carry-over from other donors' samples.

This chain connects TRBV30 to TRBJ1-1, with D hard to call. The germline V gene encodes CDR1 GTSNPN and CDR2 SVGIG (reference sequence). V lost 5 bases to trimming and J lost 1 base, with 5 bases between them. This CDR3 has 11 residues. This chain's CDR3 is CAWDSNTEAFF. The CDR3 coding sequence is TGTGCCTGGGATTCGAACACTGAAGCTTTCTTT.

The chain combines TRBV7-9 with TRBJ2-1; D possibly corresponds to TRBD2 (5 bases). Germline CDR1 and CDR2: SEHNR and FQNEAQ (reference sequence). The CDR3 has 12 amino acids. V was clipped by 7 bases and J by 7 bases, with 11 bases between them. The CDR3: CASTTLGNEQFF. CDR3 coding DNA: TGTGCCAGCACCACACTAGGGAATGAGCAGTTCTTC. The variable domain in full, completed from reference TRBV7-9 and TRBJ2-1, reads DTGVSQNPRHKITKRGQNVTFRCDPISEHNRLYWYRQTLGQGPEFLTYFQNEAQLEKSRLLSDRFSAERPKGSFSTLEIQRTEQGDSAMYLCASTTLGNEQFFGPGTRLTVL.

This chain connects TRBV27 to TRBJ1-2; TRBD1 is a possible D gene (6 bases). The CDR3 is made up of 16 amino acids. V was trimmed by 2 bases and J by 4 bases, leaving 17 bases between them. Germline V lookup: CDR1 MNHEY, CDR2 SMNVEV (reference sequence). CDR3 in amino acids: CASSLGPPQGTYGYTF. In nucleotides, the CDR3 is TGTGCCAGCAGTTTAGGACCCCCCCAGGGGACCTATGGCTACACCTTC.

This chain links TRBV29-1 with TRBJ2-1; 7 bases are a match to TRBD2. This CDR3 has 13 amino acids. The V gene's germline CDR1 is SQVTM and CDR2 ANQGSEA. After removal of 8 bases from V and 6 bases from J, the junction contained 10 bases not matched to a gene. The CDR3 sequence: CSCYGTTINEQFF. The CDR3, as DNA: TGCAGCTGTTATGGGACTACGATCAATGAGCAGTTCTTC.

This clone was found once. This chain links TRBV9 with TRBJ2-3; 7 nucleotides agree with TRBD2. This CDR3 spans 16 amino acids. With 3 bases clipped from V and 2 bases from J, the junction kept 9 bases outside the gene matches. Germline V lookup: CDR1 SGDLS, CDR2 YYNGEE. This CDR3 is CASSGKRGEDTDTQYF. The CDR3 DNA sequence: TGTGCCAGCAGCGGGAAGCGGGGTGAGGACACAGATACGCAGTATTTT.

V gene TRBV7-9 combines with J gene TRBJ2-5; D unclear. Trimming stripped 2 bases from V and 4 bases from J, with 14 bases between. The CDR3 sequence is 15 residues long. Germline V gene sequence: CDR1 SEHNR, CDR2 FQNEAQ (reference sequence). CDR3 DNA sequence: TGTGCCAGCAGCTTACCCATCGGAGAAAGAGAGACCCAGTACTTC. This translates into CASSLPIGERETQYF.

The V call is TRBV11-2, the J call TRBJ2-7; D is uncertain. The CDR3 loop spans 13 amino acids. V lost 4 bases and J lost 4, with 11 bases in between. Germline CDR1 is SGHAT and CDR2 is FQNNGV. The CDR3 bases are TGTGCCAGCAGCTCTGAAGACTTTTACGAGCAGTACTTC. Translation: CASSSEDFYEQYF.

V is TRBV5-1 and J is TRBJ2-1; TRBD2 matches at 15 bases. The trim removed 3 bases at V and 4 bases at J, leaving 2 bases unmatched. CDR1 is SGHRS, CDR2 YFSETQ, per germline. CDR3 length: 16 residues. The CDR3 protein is CASSWTSGRAYNEQFF. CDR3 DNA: TGCGCCAGCAGCTGGACTAGCGGGAGGGCTTACAATGAGCAGTTCTTC.

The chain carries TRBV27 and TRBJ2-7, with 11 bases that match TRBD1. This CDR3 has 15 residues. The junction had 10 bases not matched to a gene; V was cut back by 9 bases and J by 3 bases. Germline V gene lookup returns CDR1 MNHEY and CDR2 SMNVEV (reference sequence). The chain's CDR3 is CASTGRDRGYYEQYF. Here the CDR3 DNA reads TGTGCCAGTACAGGCCGGGACAGGGGGTACTACGAGCAGTACTTC.

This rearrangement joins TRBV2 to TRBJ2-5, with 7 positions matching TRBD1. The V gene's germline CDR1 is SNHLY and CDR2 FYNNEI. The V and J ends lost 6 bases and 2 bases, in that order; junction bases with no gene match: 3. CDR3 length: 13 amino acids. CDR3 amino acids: CASRFRGQETQYF. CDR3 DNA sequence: TGTGCCAGCAGGTTCAGGGGGCAAGAGACCCAGTACTTC.

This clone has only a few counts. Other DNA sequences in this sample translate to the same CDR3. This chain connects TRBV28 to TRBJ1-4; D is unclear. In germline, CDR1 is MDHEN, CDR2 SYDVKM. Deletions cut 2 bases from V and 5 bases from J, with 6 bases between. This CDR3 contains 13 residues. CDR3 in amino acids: CASSLGGNEKLFF. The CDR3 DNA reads TGTGCCAGCAGTTTAGGCGGGAATGAAAAACTGTTTTTT.

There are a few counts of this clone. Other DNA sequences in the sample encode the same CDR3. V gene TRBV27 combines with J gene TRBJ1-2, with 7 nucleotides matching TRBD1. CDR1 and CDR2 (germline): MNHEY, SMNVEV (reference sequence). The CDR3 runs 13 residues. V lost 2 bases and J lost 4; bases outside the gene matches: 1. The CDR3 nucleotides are TGTGCCAGCAGTTTAGGGACAGCCTATGGCTACACCTTC. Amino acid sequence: CASSLGTAYGYTF.

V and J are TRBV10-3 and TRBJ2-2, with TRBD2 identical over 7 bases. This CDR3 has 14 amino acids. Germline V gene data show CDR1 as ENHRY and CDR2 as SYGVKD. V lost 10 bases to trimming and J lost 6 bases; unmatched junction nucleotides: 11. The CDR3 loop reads CATRAGSESGELFF. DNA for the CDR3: TGTGCCACCCGAGCGGGATCAGAGTCCGGGGAGCTGTTTTTT.

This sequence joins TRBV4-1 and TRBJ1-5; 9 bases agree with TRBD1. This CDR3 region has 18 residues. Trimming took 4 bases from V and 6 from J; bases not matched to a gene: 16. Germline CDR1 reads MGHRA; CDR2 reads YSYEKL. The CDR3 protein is CASSLSPGQGGLGQPQHF. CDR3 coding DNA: TGCGCCAGCAGCCTATCCCCGGGACAGGGCGGTTTGGGTCAGCCCCAGCATTTT.

The DNA of the CDR3 is TGTGCCAGCAGTTTATGGGGTTCCCACGAGCAGTACTTC. Amino acid sequence: CASSLWGSHEQYF. This chain uses TRBV27 with TRBJ2-7; D ambiguous. V shed 1 base and J shed 5 bases, with 9 bases lying between them. Germline values: CDR1 MNHEY, CDR2 SMNVEV (reference sequence). The CDR3 has 13 residues.

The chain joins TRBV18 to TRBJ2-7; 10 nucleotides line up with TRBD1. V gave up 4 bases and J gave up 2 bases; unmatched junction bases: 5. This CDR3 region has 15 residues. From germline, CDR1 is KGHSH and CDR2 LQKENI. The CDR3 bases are TGTGCCAGCTCACTTCCCGACAGGGGGCCCTACGAGCAGTACTTC. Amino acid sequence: CASSLPDRGPYEQYF.

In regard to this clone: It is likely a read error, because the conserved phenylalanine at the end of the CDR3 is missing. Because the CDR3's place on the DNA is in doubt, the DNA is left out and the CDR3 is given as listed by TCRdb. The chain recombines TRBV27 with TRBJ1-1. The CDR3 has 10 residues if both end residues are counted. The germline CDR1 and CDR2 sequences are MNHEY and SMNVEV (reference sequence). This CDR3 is CDSPRKSFRP.

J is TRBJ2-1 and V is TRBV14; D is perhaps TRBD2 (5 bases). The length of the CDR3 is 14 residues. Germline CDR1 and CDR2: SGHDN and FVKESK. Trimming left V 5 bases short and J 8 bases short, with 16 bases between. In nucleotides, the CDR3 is TGTGCCAGCAGCTCTTGGGCTTTCGGGGATGAGCAGTTCTTC. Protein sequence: CASSSWAFGDEQFF.

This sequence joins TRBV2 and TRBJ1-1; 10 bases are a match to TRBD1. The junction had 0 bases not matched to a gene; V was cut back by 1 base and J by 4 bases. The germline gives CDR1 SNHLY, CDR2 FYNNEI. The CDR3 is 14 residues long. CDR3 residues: CASSEGTGGTEAFF. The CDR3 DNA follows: TGTGCCAGCAGTGAAGGGACAGGGGGCACTGAAGCTTTCTTT.

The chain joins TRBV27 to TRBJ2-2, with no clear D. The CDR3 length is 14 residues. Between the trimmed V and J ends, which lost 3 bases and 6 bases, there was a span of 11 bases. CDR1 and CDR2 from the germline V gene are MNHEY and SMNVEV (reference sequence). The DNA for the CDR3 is TGTGCCAGCAGTTTTAATAATTGGGCCGGGGAGCTGTTTTTT. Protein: CASSFNNWAGELFF.

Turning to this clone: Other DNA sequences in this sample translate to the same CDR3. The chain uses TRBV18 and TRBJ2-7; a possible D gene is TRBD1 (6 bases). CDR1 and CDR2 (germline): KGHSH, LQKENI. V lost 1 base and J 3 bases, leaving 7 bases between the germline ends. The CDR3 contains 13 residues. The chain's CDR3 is CASSPLDSYEQYF. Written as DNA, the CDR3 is TGTGCCAGCTCACCACTGGACAGCTACGAGCAGTACTTC.

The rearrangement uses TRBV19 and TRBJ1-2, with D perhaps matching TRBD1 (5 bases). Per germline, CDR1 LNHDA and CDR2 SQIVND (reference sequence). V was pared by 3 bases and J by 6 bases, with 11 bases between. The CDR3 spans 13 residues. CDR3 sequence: CASSMGLGDGYTF. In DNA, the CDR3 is TGTGCCAGTAGTATGGGACTTGGCGATGGCTACACCTTC.

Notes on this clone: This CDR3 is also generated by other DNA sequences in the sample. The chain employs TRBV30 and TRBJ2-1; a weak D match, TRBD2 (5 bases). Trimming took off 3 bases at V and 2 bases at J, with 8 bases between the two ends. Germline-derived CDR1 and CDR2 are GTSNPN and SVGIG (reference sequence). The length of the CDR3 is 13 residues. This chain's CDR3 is CAWSSGPYNEQFF. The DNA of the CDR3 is TGTGCCTGGAGCAGCGGACCCTACAATGAGCAGTTCTTC.

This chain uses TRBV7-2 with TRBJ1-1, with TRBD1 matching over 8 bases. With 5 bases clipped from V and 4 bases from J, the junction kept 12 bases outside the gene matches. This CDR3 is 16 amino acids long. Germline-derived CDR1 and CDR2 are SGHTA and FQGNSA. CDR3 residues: CASSPNDPGGGTEAFF. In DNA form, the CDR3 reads TGTGCCAGCAGCCCAAATGACCCAGGGGGCGGCACTGAAGCTTTCTTT.

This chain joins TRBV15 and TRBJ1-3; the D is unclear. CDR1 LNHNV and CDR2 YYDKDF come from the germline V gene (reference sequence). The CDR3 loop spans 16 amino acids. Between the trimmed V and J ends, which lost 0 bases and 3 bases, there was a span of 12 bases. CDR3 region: CATSRDGEEFGNTIYF. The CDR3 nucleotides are TGTGCCACCAGCAGAGATGGGGAAGAATTTGGAAACACCATATATTTT. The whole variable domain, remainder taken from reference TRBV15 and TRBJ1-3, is DAMVIQNPRYQVTQFGKPVTLSCSQTLNHNVMYWYQQKSSQAPKLLFHYYDKDFNNEADTPDNFQSRRPNTSFCFLDIRSPGLGDTAMYLCATSRDGEEFGNTIYFGEGSWLTVV.

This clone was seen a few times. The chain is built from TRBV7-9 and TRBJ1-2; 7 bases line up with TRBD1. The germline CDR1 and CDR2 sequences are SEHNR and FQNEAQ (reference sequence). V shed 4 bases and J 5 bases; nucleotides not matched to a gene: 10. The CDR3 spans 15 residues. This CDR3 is CASSSTGRVGYGYTF. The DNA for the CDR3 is TGTGCCAGCAGCTCGACAGGGAGGGTTGGTTATGGCTACACCTTC.

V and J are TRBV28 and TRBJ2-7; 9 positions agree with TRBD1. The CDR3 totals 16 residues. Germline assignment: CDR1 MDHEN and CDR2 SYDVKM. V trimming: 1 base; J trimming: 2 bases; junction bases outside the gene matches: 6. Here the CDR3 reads CASSLYRGRLTYEQYF. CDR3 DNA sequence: TGTGCCAGCAGTTTATACAGGGGGCGCTTGACCTACGAGCAGTACTTC.

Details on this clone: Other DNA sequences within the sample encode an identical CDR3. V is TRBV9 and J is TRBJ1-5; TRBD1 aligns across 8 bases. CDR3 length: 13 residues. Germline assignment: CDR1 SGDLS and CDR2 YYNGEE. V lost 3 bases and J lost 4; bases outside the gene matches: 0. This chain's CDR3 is CASSGTGNQPQHF. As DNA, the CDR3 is TGTGCCAGCAGCGGGACAGGGAATCAGCCCCAGCATTTT.

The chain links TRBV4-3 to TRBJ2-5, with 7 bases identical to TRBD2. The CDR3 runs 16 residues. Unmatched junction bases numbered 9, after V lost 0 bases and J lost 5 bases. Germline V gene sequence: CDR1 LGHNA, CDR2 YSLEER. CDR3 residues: CASSQDRGGGGETQYF. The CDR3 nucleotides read TGCGCCAGCAGCCAAGACCGGGGCGGCGGGGGTGAGACCCAGTACTTC.

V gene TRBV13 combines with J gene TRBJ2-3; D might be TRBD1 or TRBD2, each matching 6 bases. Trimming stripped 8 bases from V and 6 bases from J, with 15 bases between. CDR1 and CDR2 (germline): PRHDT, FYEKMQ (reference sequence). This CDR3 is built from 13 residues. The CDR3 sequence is CASGQGRSDTQYF. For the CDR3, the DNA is TGTGCCAGCGGCCAGGGGAGGTCGGATACGCAGTATTTT.